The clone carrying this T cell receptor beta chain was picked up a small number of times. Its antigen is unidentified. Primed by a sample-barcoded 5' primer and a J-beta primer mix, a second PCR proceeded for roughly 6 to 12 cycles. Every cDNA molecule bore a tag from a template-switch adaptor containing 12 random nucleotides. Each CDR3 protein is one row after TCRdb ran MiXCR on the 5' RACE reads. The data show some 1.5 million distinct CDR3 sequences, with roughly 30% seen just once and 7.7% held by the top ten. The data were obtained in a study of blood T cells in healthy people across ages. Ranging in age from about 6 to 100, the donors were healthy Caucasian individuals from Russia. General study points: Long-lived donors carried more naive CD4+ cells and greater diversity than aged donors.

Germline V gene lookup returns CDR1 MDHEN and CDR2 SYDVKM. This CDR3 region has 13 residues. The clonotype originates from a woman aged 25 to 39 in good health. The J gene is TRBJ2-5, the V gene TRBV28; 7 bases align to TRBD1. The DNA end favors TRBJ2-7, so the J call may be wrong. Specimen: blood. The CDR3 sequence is CASSFEGANEQYF. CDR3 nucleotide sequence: TGTGCCAGCAGTTTCGAGGGGGCCAACGAGCAGTACTTC.